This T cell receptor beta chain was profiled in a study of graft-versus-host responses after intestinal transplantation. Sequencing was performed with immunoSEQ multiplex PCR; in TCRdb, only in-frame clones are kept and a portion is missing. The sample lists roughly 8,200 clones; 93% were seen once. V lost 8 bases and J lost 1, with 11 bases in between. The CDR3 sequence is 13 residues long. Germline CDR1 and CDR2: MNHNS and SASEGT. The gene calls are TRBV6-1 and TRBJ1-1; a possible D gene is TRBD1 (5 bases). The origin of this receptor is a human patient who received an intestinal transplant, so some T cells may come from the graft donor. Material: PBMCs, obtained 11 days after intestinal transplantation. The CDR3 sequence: CASRGVKNTEAFF. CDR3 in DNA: TGTGCCAGCCGGGGGGTGAAGAACACTGAAGCTTTCTTT.